These 10 T cell receptor beta chains came from one sample sequenced in a study of CD8+ T cells in alopecia areata (dated by TCRdb to 2016 to 2019). The label giving this sample's time point can be read as: less than five weeks on oral tofacitinib. This specimen's treatment or condition label, per the study, means: oral pan-JAK inhibitor, 5-10 mg twice daily. The library came from the immunoSEQ multiplex PCR assay. RNA was extracted from all samples and reverse transcribed into cDNA as template for TCR sequencing. What TCRdb holds here is the immuneACCESS table cut down to in-frame rearrangements. Part of the clones is not present; checked against another copy, under half of the missing clones reflect an unresolved V gene, and the others are unexplained. The sample table records 110,000 to 150,000 clones; less than 70% of these occur just once. More than 15% of the sample is taken by the ten largest.

The source was CD8+ T cells sorted from blood, collected at week 4, from a patient treated with tofacitinib. The receptor source for this set is a human donor with alopecia areata.

The chain couples TRBV27 to TRBJ2-3; 11 bases align to TRBD2. CDR1 and CDR2 from the germline V gene are MNHEY and SMNVEV (reference sequence). The V and J ends lost 3 bases and 9 bases, in that order; junction bases with no gene match: 14. The CDR3 covers 17 residues. The CDR3 region is CASSLVGLAGPKGTQYF. For the CDR3, the DNA is TGTGCCAGCAGTTTGGTCGGACTAGCGGGCCCCAAGGGGACGCAGTATTTT.

The CDR3 DNA reads as TGCAGCGTTGTAGGCAGAGATCCCACGAACACCGGGGAGCTGTTTTTT. Residues: CSVVGRDPTNTGELFF. This sequence joins TRBV29-1 and TRBJ2-2; D is unclear. Germline V lookup: CDR1 SQVTM, CDR2 ANQGSEA. Trimming left V 4 bases short and J 0 bases short, with 15 bases between. The CDR3 spans 16 residues.

A few counts support this clone. V gene TRBV2 combines with J gene TRBJ2-5; perhaps D is TRBD1 or TRBD2 (5 bases each). V was pared by 1 base and J by 2 bases, with 11 bases between. Germline-derived CDR1 and CDR2 are SNHLY and FYNNEI. This CDR3 region has 15 residues. CDR3: CASSEEEGPQETQYF. CDR3 sequence (DNA): TGTGCCAGCAGTGAAGAAGAGGGGCCTCAAGAGACCCAGTACTTC.

In this sample, this clone turned up once. This chain joins TRBV2 and TRBJ1-1; D call uncertain. The germline V and J ends were trimmed by 6 bases and 0 bases, with 8 bases remaining between them. This CDR3 comprises 13 residues. The germline V gene has CDR1 SNHLY and CDR2 FYNNEI. The CDR3 spells CASRGLMNTEAFF. The CDR3, as DNA: TGTGCCAGCAGAGGCTTAATGAACACTGAAGCTTTCTTT.

The rearrangement joins TRBV29-1 to TRBJ2-3, with TRBD1 identical over 11 bases. V lost 6 bases and J lost 6; bases outside the gene matches: 8. CDR1 and CDR2 from the germline V gene are SQVTM and ANQGSEA. This CDR3 has 14 residues. The CDR3 nucleotides read TGCAGCGTCGGCGGACAGGGGGCATTGGATACGCAGTATTTT. This translates into CSVGGQGALDTQYF.

The V call is TRBV9, the J call TRBJ2-3; 9 bases line up with TRBD2. The CDR3 sequence is 17 residues long. Germline trimming cut 2 bases from V and 4 bases from J; bases unmatched to any gene: 11. Per the germline V gene, CDR1 is SGDLS and CDR2 is YYNGEE. CDR3 loop: CASSVMASGASADTQYF. The CDR3 DNA reads TGTGCCAGCAGCGTGATGGCTAGCGGGGCGTCAGCAGATACGCAGTATTTT.

This clone was detected only a few times. The chain recombines TRBV19 with TRBJ2-5; D call uncertain. CDR1 LNHDA and CDR2 SQIVND come from the germline V gene (reference sequence). V lost 3 bases and J 2 bases, leaving 7 bases between the germline ends. The CDR3 sequence is 13 residues long. The CDR3 DNA follows: TGTGCCAGTAGTATTGTCATTCAAGAGACCCAGTACTTC. It yields the protein CASSIVIQETQYF.

This chain connects TRBV5-1 to TRBJ2-7, with D possibly TRBD2 on 5 matching bases. Germline V lookup: CDR1 SGHRS, CDR2 YFSETQ. There are 14 residues in the CDR3. Trimming took 4 bases from V and 2 from J, leaving 13 bases between them. CDR3 DNA: TGCGCCAGCAGCCTCGGACTGGGCGCCTACGAGCAGTACTTC. Amino acids: CASSLGLGAYEQYF. Full variable domain (outside the CDR3, taken from reference TRBV5-1 and TRBJ2-7): KAGVTQTPRYLIKTRGQQVTLSCSPISGHRSVSWYQQTPGQGLQFLFEYFSETQRNKGNFPGRFSGRQFSNSRSEMNVSTLELGDSALYLCASSLGLGAYEQYFGPGTRLTVT.

The chain couples TRBV5-1 to TRBJ1-1, with D unclear. CDR1 is SGHRS and CDR2 is YFSETQ in the germline V gene. The CDR3 is made up of 14 amino acids. Deletions cut 5 bases from V and 0 bases from J, with 11 bases between. The CDR3 sequence is CASRFRIMNTEAFF. The CDR3 DNA follows: TGCGCCAGCAGGTTTAGGATAATGAACACTGAAGCTTTCTTT. Based on the CDR3 plus reference TRBV5-1 and TRBJ1-1, the full variable domain is KAGVTQTPRYLIKTRGQQVTLSCSPISGHRSVSWYQQTPGQGLQFLFEYFSETQRNKGNFPGRFSGRQFSNSRSEMNVSTLELGDSALYLCASRFRIMNTEAFFGQGTRLTVV.

This clone was observed a few times. The chain employs TRBV5-1 and TRBJ2-7; maybe TRBD2 (5 bases). Germline-derived CDR1 and CDR2 are SGHRS and YFSETQ. V lost 0 bases to trimming and J lost 6 bases, with 10 bases between them. This CDR3 is built from 13 residues. This CDR3 is CASSLEAGGEQYF. The DNA of the CDR3 is TGCGCCAGCAGCTTGGAGGCAGGAGGCGAGCAGTACTTC.